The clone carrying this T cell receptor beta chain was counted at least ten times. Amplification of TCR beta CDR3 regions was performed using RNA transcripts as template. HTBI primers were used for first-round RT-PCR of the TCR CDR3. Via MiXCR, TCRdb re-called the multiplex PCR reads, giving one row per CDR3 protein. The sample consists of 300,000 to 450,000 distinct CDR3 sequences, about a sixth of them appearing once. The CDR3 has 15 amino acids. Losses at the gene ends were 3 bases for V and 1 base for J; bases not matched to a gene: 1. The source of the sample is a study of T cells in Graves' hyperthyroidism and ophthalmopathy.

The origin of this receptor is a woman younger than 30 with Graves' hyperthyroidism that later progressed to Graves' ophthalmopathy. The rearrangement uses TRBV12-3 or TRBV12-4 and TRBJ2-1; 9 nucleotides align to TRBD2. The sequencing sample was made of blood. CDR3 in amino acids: CASSLREGSYNEQFF. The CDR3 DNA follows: TGTGCCAGCAGTTTGCGGGAGGGGTCCTACAATGAGCAGTTCTTC.